These 25 T cell receptor beta chains were sequenced from one sample in a study of blood T cell repertoires in COVID-19. Assay: immunoSEQ multiplex PCR; the TCRdb copy retains only in-frame clones and omits some. Of 200,000 to 250,000 clones in the sample, 70% to 90% were seen once. The sample comprised PBMCs or T cells enriched from blood (not recorded which). The receptors shown here come from a man aged 25-40 years who had recovered from COVID-19.

The gene calls are TRBV3-1 (or the pseudogene TRBV3-2) and TRBJ2-5; unclear D gene. Germline V lookup: CDR1 LGHDT, CDR2 YNNKEL (reference sequence). V gave up 1 base and J gave up 3 bases, with 6 bases separating them. The CDR3 length is 13 residues. This chain's CDR3 is CASSQGLEETQYF. DNA for the CDR3: TGTGCCAGCAGCCAAGGACTTGAAGAGACCCAGTACTTC.

V and J are TRBV4-1 and TRBJ2-1; 8 nucleotides line up with TRBD2. Per germline, CDR1 MGHRA and CDR2 YSYEKL. The CDR3 loop spans 10 amino acids. J gave up 13 bases and V 8 bases, and 4 bases lay outside the gene matches. CDR3 protein: CASGSGAQFF. CDR3 sequence (DNA): TGCGCCAGCGGTAGCGGGGCTCAGTTCTTC.

The V gene is TRBV10-3, the J gene TRBJ1-1, with 8 bases fitting TRBD1. Germline V CDR1 and CDR2: ENHRY, SYGVKD. This CDR3 spans 15 amino acids. V gave up 5 bases and J gave up 0 bases; unmatched junction bases: 5. The CDR3 here is CAISPRTGMNTEAFF. CDR3 coding DNA: TGTGCCATCAGTCCCCGGACAGGGATGAACACTGAAGCTTTCTTT.

V and J are TRBV6-5 and TRBJ2-3; D uncertain. Trimming stripped 0 bases from V and 3 bases from J, with 7 bases between. CDR3 size: 14 residues. The germline CDR1 and CDR2 sequences are MNHEY and SVGAGI. The DNA of the CDR3 is TGTGCCAGCAGTTACTCTTCCGGGACAGATACGCAGTATTTT. This codes for CASSYSSGTDTQYF.

V and J are TRBV7-8 and TRBJ2-7, with a tentative D call TRBD1 (6 bases). The CDR3 extends over 15 amino acids. Germline loops: CDR1 SGHVS, CDR2 FQNEAQ. V lost 1 base and J lost 5, with 15 bases in between. CDR3 residues: CASSLEAGGGDEQYF. The DNA for the CDR3 is TGTGCCAGCAGCTTAGAGGCTGGGGGCGGCGACGAGCAGTACTTC.

V gene TRBV3-1 (or the pseudogene TRBV3-2) combines with J gene TRBJ1-1; 9 positions agree with TRBD1. The CDR3 is made up of 13 amino acids. Germline CDR1 and CDR2: LGHDT and YNNKEL (reference sequence). V trimming: 6 bases; J trimming: 6 bases; junction bases outside the gene matches: 5. The CDR3 protein is CASSGQGKPEAFF. CDR3 nucleotides: TGTGCCAGCAGTGGACAGGGGAAACCTGAAGCTTTCTTT.

This chain uses TRBV4-1 with TRBJ2-2; 11 nucleotides agree with TRBD2. J lost 7 bases, V lost 2 bases, and 9 bases had no gene match. The CDR3 is 17 amino acids. Germline CDR1 and CDR2: MGHRA and YSYEKL. The CDR3 DNA sequence: TGCGCCAGCAGCCAATACCTAGCGGGAGGTTTTGTCGGGGAGCTGTTTTTT. Its translation is CASSQYLAGGFVGELFF.

In this sample, this clone turned up once. The gene calls are TRBV18 and TRBJ2-2, with D possibly TRBD1 on 6 matching bases. From germline, CDR1 is KGHSH and CDR2 LQKENI. V lost 4 bases to trimming and J lost 0 bases, with 9 bases between them. The CDR3 spans 15 residues. The CDR3 is CASSLGQSNTGELFF. The CDR3 coding sequence is TGTGCCAGCTCACTTGGACAGTCGAACACCGGGGAGCTGTTTTTT.

The chain carries TRBV11-3 and TRBJ2-5; TRBD2 aligns across 11 bases. This CDR3 is 16 amino acids long. The V gene end was trimmed by 4 bases and the J gene end by 5 bases; junction bases not matched to a gene: 9. The germline CDR1 and CDR2 sequences are SGHNT and YENEEA. The CDR3 DNA is TGTGCCAGCAGCTCCAGTAGCGGGGGGGCCGGGGAGACCCAGTACTTC. It codes for CASSSSSGGAGETQYF.

The chain has TRBV6-5 and TRBJ1-5; D remains unclear. This CDR3 contains 12 residues. Germline loops: CDR1 MNHEY, CDR2 SVGAGI. The V end lost 5 bases, the J end lost 7 bases, and 9 bases lay between the germline ends. The CDR3 here is CASSPTRQPQHF. The CDR3 bases are TGTGCCAGCAGTCCCACCCGGCAGCCCCAGCATTTT.

The chain has TRBV19 and TRBJ1-5, with TRBD1 matching 10 bases. CDR3 length: 16 amino acids. V dropped 4 bases and J dropped 6; count of bases not matched to a gene: 9. The V gene's germline CDR1 is LNHDA and CDR2 SQIVND (reference sequence). The CDR3 is CASSTPGQGTSQPQHF. The CDR3 DNA reads as TGTGCCAGTAGTACCCCGGGACAGGGGACTTCTCAGCCCCAGCATTTT.

V usage is TRBV6-6 and J usage is TRBJ1-4; D is ambiguous. Per the germline V gene, CDR1 is MNHNY and CDR2 is SVGAGI (reference sequence). The V gene lost 6 bases and the J gene lost 13 bases, with 12 bases spanning the gap. This CDR3 spans 11 amino acids. The DNA for the CDR3 is TGTGCCAGCAGCCAAGACTTAGCACTGTTTTTT. Translation gives CASSQDLALFF.

A single count supports this clone. V is TRBV25-1 and J is TRBJ1-1, with 7 nucleotides matching TRBD1. V was clipped by 8 bases and J by 0 bases; unmatched bases: 6. The CDR3 sequence is 14 residues long. Germline CDR1 MGHDK, CDR2 SYGVNS. The DNA for the CDR3 is TGTGCCAGCCGCCGGGACAGTATGAACACTGAAGCTTTCTTT. Protein sequence: CASRRDSMNTEAFF.

J is TRBJ2-1 and V is TRBV2; weak D call: TRBD1 (6 bases). The CDR3 consists of 14 residues. Per germline, CDR1 SNHLY and CDR2 FYNNEI. The germline V and J ends were trimmed by 2 bases and 15 bases, with 20 bases remaining between them. The CDR3 coding sequence is TGTGCCAGCAGTGAACGTAAGGTGGGGGCCTTACCGTTCTTC. Its protein product is CASSERKVGALPFF.

The V and J genes are TRBV4-2 and TRBJ1-3; 10 bases are a match to TRBD1. Germline V gene data show CDR1 as LGHNA and CDR2 as YNFKEQ. The trim removed 1 base at V and 8 bases at J, leaving 5 bases unmatched. The CDR3 is 15 residues long. CDR3 region: CASSQGPGQGYTIYF. The CDR3 nucleotides are TGTGCCAGCAGCCAAGGGCCGGGACAGGGGTACACCATATATTTT.

The gene calls are TRBV19 and TRBJ2-5, with 14 positions matching TRBD2. The V gene's germline CDR1 is LNHDA and CDR2 SQIVND (reference sequence). V shed 1 base and J 5 bases; nucleotides not matched to a gene: 6. The length of the CDR3 is 17 residues. CDR3 sequence: CASSIATSGGARETQYF. CDR3 bases: TGTGCCAGTAGTATAGCGACTAGCGGGGGGGCTCGGGAGACCCAGTACTTC.

This clone was picked up a small number of times. V and J are TRBV30 and TRBJ2-1; TRBD2 agrees at 7 bases. Germline V lookup: CDR1 GTSNPN, CDR2 SVGIG (reference sequence). This CDR3 has 13 residues. Unmatched junction bases numbered 11, after V lost 3 bases and J lost 12 bases. In DNA, the CDR3 is TGTGCCTGGAGCCCTACTCGACCGGGGGGGCAGTTCTTC. This translates into CAWSPTRPGGQFF.

This chain joins TRBV19 and TRBJ2-5, with TRBD1 matching 12 bases. The CDR3 consists of 15 residues. With V trimmed by 7 bases and J by 5 bases, 8 bases remained unmatched. Germline CDR1 reads LNHDA; CDR2 reads SQIVND (reference sequence). This CDR3 reads CASMGGQGARETQYF. CDR3 coding DNA: TGTGCCAGTATGGGGGGACAGGGGGCGAGGGAGACCCAGTACTTC.

The V and J genes are TRBV5-4 and TRBJ1-2; no clear D gene. CDR1 is SGHNT, CDR2 YYREEE, per germline (reference sequence). The CDR3 runs 13 residues. V lost 0 bases to trimming and J lost 7 bases, with 10 bases between them. CDR3 coding DNA: TGTGCCAGCAGCTTGGACGGGGAAGGTGGCTACACCTTC. This sequence encodes CASSLDGEGGYTF.

This chain uses TRBV10-2 with TRBJ1-1, with D tentatively TRBD1 (5 bases). Germline V gene lookup returns CDR1 WSHSY and CDR2 SAAADI. The CDR3 runs to 13 residues. The V end was cut by 8 bases, the J end by 1 base, with 11 bases between. This chain's CDR3 is CASGQGSNTEAFF. The DNA of the CDR3 is TGCGCCAGCGGTCAGGGCTCGAACACTGAAGCTTTCTTT.

The gene calls are TRBV20-1 and TRBJ2-5; maybe TRBD2 (7 bases). This CDR3 is 15 amino acids long. CDR1 is DFQATT, CDR2 SNEGSKA, per germline (reference sequence). The V end lost 3 bases, the J end lost 5 bases, and 19 bases lay between the germline ends. The CDR3 is CSASSRGREGETQYF. CDR3 coding DNA: TGCAGTGCTAGTAGCAGGGGTAGGGAGGGGGAGACCCAGTACTTC.

This chain joins TRBV4-3 and TRBJ1-1, with D possibly being TRBD1 (5 bases). Trimming left V 4 bases short and J 3 bases short, with 15 bases between. Germline CDR1 is LGHNA and CDR2 is YSLEER. The length of the CDR3 is 15 residues. As DNA, the CDR3 is TGCGCCAGCAGCCCAGTTCTGGAGGGGTACACTGAAGCTTTCTTT. It encodes CASSPVLEGYTEAFF.

The chain uses TRBV24-1 and TRBJ2-2; D is undetermined. CDR3 length equals 17 residues. The germline V and J ends were trimmed by 4 bases and 0 bases, with 14 bases remaining between them. Germline CDR1 KGHDR, CDR2 SFDVKD. The CDR3 bases are TGTGCCACCAGTGACCCTTACACTACCTCGAACACCGGGGAGCTGTTTTTT. This codes for CATSDPYTTSNTGELFF.

The chain uses TRBV7-9 and TRBJ2-7; 8 positions agree with TRBD1. Unmatched junction bases numbered 7, after V lost 0 bases and J lost 3 bases. CDR3 length: 16 amino acids. Germline V CDR1 and CDR2: SEHNR, FQNEAQ (reference sequence). The CDR3 is CASSLALQGEDYEQYF. For the CDR3, the DNA is TGTGCCAGCAGCTTAGCGTTACAGGGGGAGGACTACGAGCAGTACTTC.

The chain joins TRBV7-2 to TRBJ2-7; 12 nucleotides line up with TRBD2. Unmatched junction bases numbered 6, after V lost 4 bases and J lost 2 bases. CDR3 length equals 16 residues. Germline assignment: CDR1 SGHTA and CDR2 FQGNSA. CDR3 sequence reads: CASSSGTSGPTYEQYF. CDR3 bases: TGTGCCAGCAGCTCGGGGACTAGCGGGCCTACCTACGAGCAGTACTTC.